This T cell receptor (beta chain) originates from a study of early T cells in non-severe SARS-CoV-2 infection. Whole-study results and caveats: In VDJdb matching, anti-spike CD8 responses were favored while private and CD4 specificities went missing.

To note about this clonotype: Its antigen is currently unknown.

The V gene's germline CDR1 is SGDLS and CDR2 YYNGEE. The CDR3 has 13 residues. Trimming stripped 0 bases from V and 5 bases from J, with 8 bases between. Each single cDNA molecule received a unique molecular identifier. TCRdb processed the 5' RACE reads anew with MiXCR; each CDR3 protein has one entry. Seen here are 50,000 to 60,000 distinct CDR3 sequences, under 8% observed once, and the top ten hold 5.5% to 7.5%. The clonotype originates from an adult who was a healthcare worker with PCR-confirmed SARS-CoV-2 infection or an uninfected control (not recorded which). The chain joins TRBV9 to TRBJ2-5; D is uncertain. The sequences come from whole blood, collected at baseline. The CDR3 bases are TGTGCCAGCAGCGTAGGCCCGATGGAGACCCAGTACTTC. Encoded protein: CASSVGPMETQYF.